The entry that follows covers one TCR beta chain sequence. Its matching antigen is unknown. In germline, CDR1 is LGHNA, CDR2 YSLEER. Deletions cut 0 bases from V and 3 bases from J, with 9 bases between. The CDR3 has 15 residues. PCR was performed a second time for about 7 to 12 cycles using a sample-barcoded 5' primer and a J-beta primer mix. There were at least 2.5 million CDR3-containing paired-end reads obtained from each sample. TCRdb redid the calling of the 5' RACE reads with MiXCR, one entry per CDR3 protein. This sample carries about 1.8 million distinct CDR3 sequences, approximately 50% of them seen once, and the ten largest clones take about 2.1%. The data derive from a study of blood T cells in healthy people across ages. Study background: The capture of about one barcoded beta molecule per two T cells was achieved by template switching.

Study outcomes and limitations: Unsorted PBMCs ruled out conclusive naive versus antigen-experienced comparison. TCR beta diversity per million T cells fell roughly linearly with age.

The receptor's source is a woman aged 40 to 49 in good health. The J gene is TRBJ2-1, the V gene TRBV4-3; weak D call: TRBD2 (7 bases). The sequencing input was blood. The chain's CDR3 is CASSQEGGGYNEQFF. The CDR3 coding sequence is TGCGCCAGCAGCCAAGAGGGAGGGGGCTACAATGAGCAGTTCTTC.